The rows below give T cell receptor beta chains drawn from one sample of a study of response to subunit inactivated influenza vaccine. TCRdb processed the RT-PCR reads anew with MiXCR; each CDR3 protein has one entry. The table shows 530,000 or so distinct CDR3 sequences, with 12% occurring only once. The specimen comprised PBMCs from blood, sampled on the day of vaccination. The source of these receptors is a man aged 45-65 years who received an inactivated influenza vaccine. The CDR3 runs from the conserved cysteine through the conserved F or W. A D gene is named only where the DNA matches it firmly. Rows may omit the clone size; those that give it use once, few, many or a size class.

D gene	J gene	V gene	clone size	CDR3 protein	CDR3 DNA
NA	TRBJ2-1	TRBV4-3	NA	CASSQEGFEQFF	TGCGCCAGCAGCCAAGAAGGGTTCGAGCAGTTCTTC
TRBD2	TRBJ2-6	TRBV4-2	NA	CASSQAGTRASGANVLTF	TGTGCCAGCAGCCAAGCCGGGACTAGGGCCTCTGGGGCCAACGTCCTGACTTTC
TRBD2	TRBJ2-7	TRBV20-1	few	CSAGLAGGFSYEQYF	TGCAGTGCCGGACTAGCGGGGGGGTTCTCCTACGAGCAGTACTTC
TRBD1	TRBJ2-2	TRBV9	few	CASSVATGGSRLFF	TGTGCCAGCAGCGTAGCCACAGGGGGTTCGAGGCTGTTTTTT
TRBD1	TRBJ2-1	TRBV6-5	few	CASSYGTGSYNEQFF	TGTGCCAGCAGTTACGGGACAGGGTCCTACAATGAGCAGTTCTTC
NA	TRBJ1-2	TRBV18	few	CASSPEARAPYGYTF	TGTGCCAGCTCACCCGAGGCCCGCGCCCCCTATGGCTACACCTTC
NA	TRBJ1-2	TRBV7-6	many	CAIGGAYGYTF	TGTGCCATTGGGGGTGCCTATGGCTACACCTTC
TRBD2	TRBJ2-3	TRBV3-1	many	CASSTGWASGSDTQYF	TGTGCCAGCAGCACTGGCTGGGCTAGCGGGAGCGATACGCAGTATTTT
NA	TRBJ2-2	TRBV20-1	many	CSARSGTHTHTGELFF	TGCAGTGCTAGATCTGGGACTCACACTCACACCGGGGAGCTGTTTTTT
NA	TRBJ2-1	TRBV3-1	few	CASRLGGPRYNEQFF	TGTGCCAGCAGACTTGGGGGTCCCCGCTACAATGAGCAGTTCTTC
TRBD1	TRBJ2-5	TRBV7-2	NA	CASSLGPTGRETQYF	TGTGCCAGCAGCTTAGGACCGACAGGGCGGGAGACCCAGTACTTC
NA	TRBJ1-5	TRBV28	many	CASRLARSGNQPQHF	TGTGCCAGCAGATTGGCCCGGTCCGGTAATCAGCCCCAGCATTTT
NA	TRBJ2-1	TRBV24-1	NA	CATSDRKRVPGQNEQFF	TGTGCCACCAGTGATCGGAAACGGGTCCCCGGGCAGAATGAGCAGTTCTTC
NA	TRBJ2-3	TRBV24-1	NA	CATKGNTDTQYF	TGTGCCACCAAGGGAAACACAGATACGCAGTATTTT
TRBD2	TRBJ2-2	TRBV20-1	many	CSARDPLREGRYTGELFF	TGCAGTGCTAGAGATCCTCTGCGGGAGGGCCGCTACACCGGGGAGCTGTTTTTT
NA	TRBJ2-3	TRBV29-1	NA	CSVLEGNTDTQYF	TGCAGCGTTTTAGAGGGAAACACAGATACGCAGTATTTT